Presented here are 29 T cell receptor beta chains from one specimen sequenced in a study of T cells in tuberculosis. This table comes from immunoSEQ multiplex PCR, and its TCRdb copy is limited to in-frame clones, with some not included. The table has 30,000 to 35,000 clones, about nine tenths seen once. The sequenced material came from PBMCs. The receptor source for this set is a donor between 10 and 29 years old with latent tuberculosis or without tuberculosis infection.

On this clone itself: This sample includes further DNA sequences coding for the same CDR3. The rearrangement uses TRBV27 and TRBJ2-7; 11 nucleotides agree with TRBD2. The CDR3 consists of 16 residues. Looked up from germline, CDR1 is MNHEY and CDR2 is SMNVEV (reference sequence). Trimming removed 5 bases from V and 4 bases from J; junction bases left unmatched: 10. CDR3 protein: CASSPYGTSGSYEQYF. The CDR3 bases are TGTGCCAGCAGTCCCTATGGCACTAGCGGGAGTTACGAGCAGTACTTC.

The CDR3 spells CASSLAANGYEQYF. CDR3 sequence (DNA): TGTGCCAGCAGTCTTGCTGCTAACGGCTACGAGCAGTACTTC. The chain employs TRBV27 and TRBJ2-7; D unclear. Trimming stripped 5 bases from V and 3 bases from J, with 14 bases between. The V gene's germline CDR1 is MNHEY and CDR2 SMNVEV (reference sequence). This CDR3 is built from 14 residues.

V is TRBV7-8 and J is TRBJ2-7; D call uncertain. The CDR3 consists of 14 residues. Per the germline V gene, CDR1 is SGHVS and CDR2 is FQNEAQ. V was cut by 4 bases and J by 4 bases, with 14 bases left in between. The CDR3 is CASSSKSVGYEQYF. Here the CDR3 DNA reads TGTGCCAGCAGCTCCAAAAGCGTTGGGTACGAGCAGTACTTC.

The genes are TRBV9 and TRBJ2-7; unclear D gene. The germline gives CDR1 SGDLS, CDR2 YYNGEE. The CDR3 sequence is 14 residues long. Trimming removed 0 bases from V and 2 bases from J, with 9 bases in between. CDR3 coding DNA: TGTGCCAGCAGCGTAGGAGCCGATGCCTACGAGCAGTACTTC. Protein product: CASSVGADAYEQYF.

V and J are TRBV6-5 and TRBJ2-1; tentatively, D is TRBD1 (5 bases). Germline CDR1 MNHEY, CDR2 SVGAGI. The CDR3 runs to 15 residues. The germline V and J ends were trimmed by 2 bases and 7 bases, with 15 bases remaining between them. CDR3 DNA sequence: TGTGCCAGCAGTTACATATCAGGGTTTGGTAATGAGCAGTTCTTC. Residues: CASSYISGFGNEQFF.

Here the CDR3 DNA reads TGCAGCGCCCCTGTATCTCGGGAGCAGTTCTTC. The encoded protein is CSAPVSREQFF. The V call is TRBV29-1, the J call TRBJ2-1; D not certain. Per germline, CDR1 SQVTM and CDR2 ANQGSEA. CDR3 size: 11 residues. Trimming removed 7 bases at V and 10 bases at J, with 14 bases between.

This clone was picked up one time. This chain joins TRBV5-1 and TRBJ2-7; the match to TRBD2 covers 8 bases. The CDR3 totals 14 residues. Germline V gene sequence: CDR1 SGHRS, CDR2 YFSETQ. The ends lost 1 base at V and 6 bases at J; junction bases unmatched: 6. The CDR3 DNA is TGCGCCAGCAGCTTGTATGTAGCGGGGACCGAGCAGTACTTC. Protein: CASSLYVAGTEQYF.

This clone has a handful of counts. The chain couples TRBV10-3 to TRBJ2-7; possibly TRBD1 for D (5 bases). The V end lost 4 bases, the J end lost 3 bases, and 10 bases lay between the germline ends. CDR1 and CDR2 from the germline V gene are ENHRY and SYGVKD. The CDR3 has 13 amino acids. In nucleotides, the CDR3 is TGTGCCATCAGTGTTGGCAGGGACTACGAGCAGTACTTC. Its protein is CAISVGRDYEQYF.

The chain joins TRBV27 to TRBJ2-3; a weak D match, TRBD2 (6 bases). The length of the CDR3 is 15 residues. The V and J ends lost 5 bases and 2 bases respectively, with 14 bases between them. Germline-derived CDR1 and CDR2 are MNHEY and SMNVEV (reference sequence). CDR3 sequence reads: CASSLMRGLTDTQYF. CDR3 nucleotide sequence: TGTGCCAGCAGTCTCATGCGGGGCCTCACAGATACGCAGTATTTT.

The J gene is TRBJ2-7, the V gene TRBV2; 9 bases agree with TRBD1. Germline V CDR1 and CDR2: SNHLY, FYNNEI. The CDR3 is 18 residues long. V was clipped by 7 bases and J by 5 bases; unmatched bases: 21. The DNA for the CDR3 is TGTGCCAGCAAGTGGACGGGACAGGGAGGTTTCACGGTCGACGAGCAGTACTTC. Translating gives CASKWTGQGGFTVDEQYF.

The chain links TRBV6-5 to TRBJ1-2; a possible D gene is TRBD1 (6 bases). V was cut by 2 bases and J by 6 bases, with 13 bases left in between. The CDR3 has 14 amino acids. CDR1 and CDR2 (germline): MNHEY, SVGAGI. CDR3 sequence: CASSYAGQPDGYTF. In nucleotides, the CDR3 is TGTGCCAGCAGTTACGCCGGACAGCCGGATGGCTACACCTTC.

The gene calls are TRBV4-1 and TRBJ1-2; D is possibly TRBD1 (5 bases). The CDR3 runs to 13 residues. Looked up from germline, CDR1 is MGHRA and CDR2 is YSYEKL. Trimming left V 4 bases short and J 4 bases short, with 10 bases between. The CDR3 loop reads CASSPTGLYGYTF. The CDR3 DNA reads TGCGCCAGCAGCCCAACGGGACTCTATGGCTACACCTTC.

This clone was counted between two and nine times. The chain carries TRBV6-6 and TRBJ1-6, with 8 bases identical to TRBD1. Germline V CDR1 and CDR2: MNHNY, SVGAGI (reference sequence). The CDR3 loop spans 13 amino acids. The J segment lost 8 bases and the V segment lost 7 bases, leaving 4 bases of the junction unmatched. The CDR3 sequence is CASMQGAYSPLHF. The CDR3 DNA follows: TGTGCCAGCATGCAGGGGGCGTATTCACCCCTCCACTTT.

J is TRBJ2-3 and V is TRBV9, with 13 bases fitting TRBD2. The CDR3 covers 18 residues. CDR1 SGDLS and CDR2 YYNGEE come from the germline V gene. The ends lost 3 bases at V and 2 bases at J; junction bases unmatched: 9. The CDR3 sequence is CASSGPLAGGTITDTQYF. CDR3 coding DNA: TGTGCCAGCAGCGGACCACTAGCGGGGGGGACGATCACAGATACGCAGTATTTT.

V and J are TRBV6-5 and TRBJ1-4; 10 bases are a match to TRBD1. V shed 0 bases and J 10 bases; nucleotides not matched to a gene: 5. This CDR3 is built from 15 residues. Germline CDR1 is MNHEY and CDR2 is SVGAGI. DNA for the CDR3: TGTGCCAGCAGTTACTCGACAGGGGGCTCCGGAAAACTGTTTTTT. This sequence encodes CASSYSTGGSGKLFF.

The chain uses TRBV5-1 and TRBJ1-2; no definite D call. The CDR3 length is 18 residues. Germline CDR1 SGHRS, CDR2 YFSETQ. V was shortened by 0 bases and J by 5 bases, with 23 bases between the two germline ends. The CDR3 loop is CASSLDGVNLEALYGYTF. CDR3 bases: TGCGCCAGCAGCTTGGACGGGGTTAACCTCGAGGCCCTATATGGCTACACCTTC. Supplemented by reference TRBV5-1 and TRBJ1-2, the full variable domain reads KAGVTQTPRYLIKTRGQQVTLSCSPISGHRSVSWYQQTPGQGLQFLFEYFSETQRNKGNFPGRFSGRQFSNSRSEMNVSTLELGDSALYLCASSLDGVNLEALYGYTFGSGTRLTVV.

The chain uses TRBV19 and TRBJ2-5; TRBD1 aligns across 7 bases. CDR3 length: 14 residues. V dropped 9 bases and J dropped 5; count of bases not matched to a gene: 12. CDR1 and CDR2 (germline): LNHDA, SQIVND (reference sequence). The CDR3 coding sequence is TGTGCCAGCTTGGGCAGGGGGTCGAGGGAGACCCAGTACTTC. Amino acid sequence: CASLGRGSRETQYF.

The V gene is TRBV4-2, the J gene TRBJ2-1; TRBD2 is a possible D gene (6 bases). The CDR3 extends over 15 amino acids. V was shortened by 0 bases and J by 3 bases, with 9 bases between the two germline ends. Germline assignment: CDR1 LGHNA and CDR2 YNFKEQ. CDR3 sequence reads: CASSQEPGVYNEQFF. CDR3 bases: TGTGCCAGCAGCCAAGAACCGGGAGTCTACAATGAGCAGTTCTTC.

The gene calls are TRBV9 and TRBJ1-5, with 7 nucleotides matching TRBD1. This CDR3 spans 21 amino acids. Germline V CDR1 and CDR2: SGDLS, YYNGEE. V lost 3 bases, J lost 1 base, and 22 bases stayed unmatched. CDR3 in amino acids: CASSGGGLGPCPEKSNQPQHF. The CDR3, as DNA: TGTGCCAGCAGCGGAGGGGGCTTGGGACCGTGCCCTGAAAAGAGCAATCAGCCCCAGCATTTT.

The chain is built from TRBV28 and TRBJ1-3; D call uncertain. The V gene's germline CDR1 is MDHEN and CDR2 SYDVKM. Trimming left V 11 bases short and J 0 bases short, with 14 bases between. This CDR3 contains 14 residues. The CDR3 DNA reads TGTGCCTCATATGCCGGGAGCTCTGGAAACACCATATATTTT. It encodes CASYAGSSGNTIYF.

To note about this clone: An end of the junction differs from the germline gene, which may be a read error. The chain couples TRBV9 to TRBJ2-3; 11 bases match TRBD2. Germline V gene lookup returns CDR1 SGDLS and CDR2 YYNGEE. The CDR3 is 17 residues long. The CDR3 is CASSVEASGGPTGTQYF. DNA of the CDR3: TGTGCCAGCAGCGTAGAGGCTAGCGGGGGGCCAACAGGTACGCAGTATTTT.

The chain is built from TRBV28 and TRBJ2-3; 8 bases line up with TRBD1. CDR1 and CDR2 from the germline V gene are MDHEN and SYDVKM. This CDR3 has 15 amino acids. After removal of 3 bases from V and 5 bases from J, the junction contained 7 bases not matched to a gene. As DNA, the CDR3 is TGTGCCAGCAGTTTCGGGGACAGGAATCAAGATACGCAGTATTTT. Translated: CASSFGDRNQDTQYF.

The chain joins TRBV19 to TRBJ2-1; D perhaps matches TRBD1 (6 bases). The CDR3 extends over 15 amino acids. V was trimmed by 1 base and J by 1 base, leaving 8 bases between them. CDR1 and CDR2 (germline): LNHDA, SQIVND (reference sequence). CDR3 nucleotide sequence: TGTGCCAGTAGTATAGCAGGGGAGTCCTACAATGAGCAGTTCTTC. Translation gives CASSIAGESYNEQFF.

V is TRBV27 and J is TRBJ1-5, with TRBD1 identical over 7 bases. This CDR3 region has 13 residues. V was clipped by 5 bases and J by 11 bases; unmatched bases: 9. Germline CDR1 MNHEY, CDR2 SMNVEV (reference sequence). Written as DNA, the CDR3 is TGTGCCAGCAGTCCACAGGGGAGGAAGGCCCAGCATTTT. Its translation is CASSPQGRKAQHF.

The gene calls are TRBV7-6 and TRBJ2-7; TRBD1 matches 11 bases. Per germline, CDR1 SGHVS and CDR2 FNYEAQ. V lost 5 bases and J lost 3; bases outside the gene matches: 6. The CDR3 consists of 15 residues. The CDR3 nucleotides are TGTGCCAGCAGCCCATCCGGGACAGGGGGCTACGAGCAGTACTTC. It encodes CASSPSGTGGYEQYF. Based on the CDR3 plus reference TRBV7-6 and TRBJ2-7, the full variable domain is GAGVSQSPRYKVTKRGQDVALRCDPISGHVSLYWYRQALGQGPEFLTYFNYEAQQDKSGLPNDRFSAERPEGSISTLTIQRTEQRDSAMYRCASSPSGTGGYEQYFGPGTRLTVT.

The chain carries TRBV28 and TRBJ1-1; perhaps TRBD1 as D (6 bases). The germline CDR1 and CDR2 sequences are MDHEN and SYDVKM. V lost 5 bases and J lost 4, with 17 bases in between. The CDR3 is 15 amino acids. This chain's CDR3 is CASSSPGASTTEAFF. CDR3 nucleotide sequence: TGTGCCAGCAGTAGCCCAGGGGCAAGTACCACTGAAGCTTTCTTT.

This clone was counted a single time. The chain recombines TRBV6-4 with TRBJ2-2; maybe TRBD2 (5 bases). The CDR3 length is 19 residues. Germline lookup yields CDR1 MRHNA and CDR2 SNTAGT. Deletions cut 6 bases from V and 4 bases from J, with 27 bases between. CDR3 DNA: TGTGCCAGCAGCCGACATCCCCGGGATGCGACTTTTAGCACCGGGGAGCTGTTTTTT. It translates to CASSRHPRDATFSTGELFF.

The chain joins TRBV5-1 to TRBJ2-1; 14 bases are shared with TRBD2. Per germline, CDR1 SGHRS and CDR2 YFSETQ. V shed 6 bases and J 8 bases; nucleotides not matched to a gene: 7. This CDR3 region has 15 residues. The CDR3 protein is CASTRLAGGDDEQFF. For the CDR3, the DNA is TGCGCCAGCACCAGACTAGCGGGAGGGGACGATGAGCAGTTCTTC.

The chain joins TRBV5-5 to TRBJ1-3, with 9 bases fitting TRBD1. The V segment lost 2 bases and the J segment 3 bases; nucleotides outside the gene matches: 3. Germline loops: CDR1 SGHKS, CDR2 YYEKEE (reference sequence). This CDR3 region has 15 residues. The CDR3 protein is CASSLQGAGGNTIYF. DNA of the CDR3: TGTGCCAGCAGCTTACAGGGGGCCGGTGGAAACACCATATATTTT.